What follows are 16 T cell receptor beta chains derived from one specimen sequenced in a study of T-cell reconstitution after alpha-beta-depleted transplantation in children. Unique molecular identifiers tagged the TCRbeta library. TCRdb processed the PCR reads anew with MiXCR; each CDR3 protein has one entry. In the table there are 400,000 to 500,000 distinct CDR3 sequences, roughly 11% of which are singletons. Here the sequenced sample was PBMCs from the stem cell graft donor, taken from the stem cell graft. All receptors derive from a human donor who donated a stem cell graft to a child with acute myeloid leukemia.

This clonotype has a count of ten or more. Written as DNA, the CDR3 is TGCAGTGCTAGGGACAACACTAACTATGGCTACACCTTC. It is translated as CSARDNTNYGYTF. The V call is TRBV20-1, the J call TRBJ1-2; a weak D match, TRBD1 (5 bases). There are 13 residues in the CDR3. Looked up from germline, CDR1 is DFQATT and CDR2 is SNEGSKA (reference sequence). V was cut by 3 bases and J by 0 bases, with 8 bases left in between.

The gene calls are TRBV7-2 and TRBJ1-1; possible D gene TRBD1, 5 bases. This CDR3 region has 15 residues. Trimming removed 4 bases from V and 4 bases from J, with 16 bases in between. Germline assignment: CDR1 SGHTA and CDR2 FQGNSA. The CDR3 DNA sequence: TGTGCCAGCAGCTCAAATGGGGCGGTCATCACTGAAGCTTTCTTT. Protein: CASSSNGAVITEAFF.

This clonotype has just a few counts. The CDR3 reads CSVVVLAGGPETLPTQYF. For the CDR3, the DNA is TGCAGCGTTGTAGTTCTAGCGGGGGGCCCCGAGACACTACCCACGCAGTATTTT. The rearrangement uses TRBV29-1 and TRBJ2-3, with TRBD2 matching over 11 bases. The CDR3 sequence is 18 residues long. V was pared by 4 bases and J by 9 bases, with 21 bases of the junction left unmatched. Germline CDR1 and CDR2: SQVTM and ANQGSEA.

The V gene is TRBV20-1, the J gene TRBJ2-1, with a tentative D call TRBD1 (5 bases). Germline assignment: CDR1 DFQATT and CDR2 SNEGSKA (reference sequence). The germline V and J ends were trimmed by 3 bases and 6 bases, with 15 bases remaining between them. CDR3 length: 14 residues. CDR3 protein: CSASYRSFSNEQFF. The CDR3 nucleotides read TGCAGTGCTAGTTACAGGTCGTTTTCCAATGAGCAGTTCTTC.

The sample holds a few counts of this clonotype. The chain has TRBV20-1 and TRBJ1-2; TRBD1 matches at 8 bases. Trimming removed 3 bases from V and 4 bases from J; junction bases left unmatched: 7. The CDR3 consists of 14 residues. Germline-derived CDR1 and CDR2 are DFQATT and SNEGSKA (reference sequence). This CDR3 reads CSASYTGGAYGYTF. DNA for the CDR3: TGCAGTGCTAGCTACACAGGGGGAGCCTATGGCTACACCTTC.

This clonotype was counted at least ten times. This chain joins TRBV10-3 and TRBJ2-5, with no clear D. This CDR3 contains 12 residues. CDR1 and CDR2 (germline): ENHRY, SYGVKD. V was cut by 3 bases and J by 5 bases, with 7 bases left in between. Here the CDR3 reads CAISDSGETQYF. For the CDR3, the DNA is TGTGCCATCAGTGACTCCGGGGAGACCCAGTACTTC.

This chain connects TRBV10-3 to TRBJ1-1; no reliable D call. V dropped 4 bases and J dropped 1 base, with 4 bases sitting between them. CDR1 and CDR2 (germline): ENHRY, SYGVKD. The CDR3 runs 12 residues. CDR3 loop: CAISGGNTEAFF. CDR3 nucleotide sequence: TGTGCCATCAGTGGGGGGAACACTGAAGCTTTCTTT.

This clonotype appeared many times. V is TRBV7-6 and J is TRBJ1-1; D ambiguous. Germline V CDR1 and CDR2: SGHVS, FNYEAQ. With 8 bases removed from V and 2 bases from J, the gap between germline ends came to 9 bases. This CDR3 has 12 residues. In DNA, the CDR3 is TGTGCCAGCGGTCACCTCAACACTGAAGCTTTCTTT. Its protein is CASGHLNTEAFF.

This chain uses TRBV11-2 with TRBJ1-1; TRBD1 matches 8 bases. Trimming took 2 bases from V and 1 from J; bases not matched to a gene: 6. The CDR3 length is 16 residues. The germline CDR1 and CDR2 sequences are SGHAT and FQNNGV. As DNA, the CDR3 is TGTGCCAGCAGCTTAAGGGTAGGGACAGGGAACACTGAAGCTTTCTTT. It is translated as CASSLRVGTGNTEAFF. Based on the CDR3 plus reference TRBV11-2 and TRBJ1-1, the full variable domain is EAGVAQSPRYKIIEKRQSVAFWCNPISGHATLYWYQQILGQGPKLLIQFQNNGVVDDSQLPKDRFSAERLKGVDSTLKIQPAKLEDSAVYLCASSLRVGTGNTEAFFGQGTRLTVV.

This clonotype was found many times. The chain uses TRBV12-3 or TRBV12-4 and TRBJ2-1; D unclear. This CDR3 contains 16 residues. Trimming left V 5 bases short and J 0 bases short, with 14 bases between. The CDR3 coding sequence is TGTGCCAGCAGTCCCGGTACCCGTGGCTCCTACAATGAGCAGTTCTTC. This codes for CASSPGTRGSYNEQFF.

This clonotype was found a few times. The rearrangement joins TRBV7-2 to TRBJ1-1; unclear D gene. CDR3 length equals 13 residues. Germline CDR1 is SGHTA and CDR2 is FQGNSA. The germline V and J ends were trimmed by 5 bases and 5 bases, with 12 bases remaining between them. The CDR3 sequence is CASSGRMRTEAFF. CDR3 DNA sequence: TGTGCCAGCAGCGGTCGAATGCGGACTGAAGCTTTCTTT.

The V gene is TRBV4-1, the J gene TRBJ1-5, with 9 bases matching TRBD1. CDR3 length equals 16 residues. The trim removed 4 bases at V and 5 bases at J, leaving 9 bases unmatched. Germline V lookup: CDR1 MGHRA, CDR2 YSYEKL. CDR3 coding DNA: TGCGCCAGCAGCCCAGACCGGGACAGGGTGGATCAGCCCCAGCATTTT. The encoded protein is CASSPDRDRVDQPQHF.

The chain uses TRBV20-1 and TRBJ2-7, with TRBD1 identical over 9 bases. CDR3 length equals 15 residues. J lost 1 base, V lost 6 bases, and 10 bases had no gene match. The germline V gene has CDR1 DFQATT and CDR2 SNEGSKA (reference sequence). Here the CDR3 reads CSASDAGTGSYEQYF. CDR3 DNA: TGCAGTGCCAGCGATGCCGGGACAGGGTCCTACGAGCAGTACTTC.

The V call is TRBV29-1, the J call TRBJ2-5; 11 positions agree with TRBD2. Germline V gives CDR1 SQVTM, CDR2 ANQGSEA. V was clipped by 7 bases and J by 2 bases; unmatched bases: 6. There are 14 residues in the CDR3. This CDR3 reads CSGGTSGTQETQYF. CDR3 sequence (DNA): TGCAGCGGAGGGACTAGCGGAACTCAAGAGACCCAGTACTTC.

This clonotype was observed a handful of times. One end of the junction fails to match germline, which may point to a read error. CDR3 bases: TGTGCCAGCACCCCGGCGGCTAGCGGGAGGGTACGAGGCTTC. Its translation is CASTPAASGRVRGF. V gene TRBV7-2 combines with J gene TRBJ2-1, with 12 bases fitting TRBD2. CDR3 length equals 14 residues. Germline V lookup: CDR1 SGHTA, CDR2 FQGNSA.

There are many counts of this clonotype. V and J are TRBV2 and TRBJ2-3; D gene unclear. The CDR3 is 12 residues long. Germline values: CDR1 SNHLY, CDR2 FYNNEI. V gave up 4 bases and J gave up 2 bases, with 4 bases separating them. The CDR3 DNA reads as TGTGCCAGCAGTGGGGTCACAGATACGCAGTATTTT. It specifies CASSGVTDTQYF. The full variable domain, in which reference TRBV2 and TRBJ2-3 provide the parts outside the CDR3, is EPEVTQTPSHQVTQMGQEVILRCVPISNHLYFYWYRQILGQKVEFLVSFYNNEISEKSEIFDDQFSVERPDGSNFTLKIRSTKLEDSAMYFCASSGVTDTQYFGPGTRLTVL.